This TCR beta chain is drawn from a study of CD8+ T cells in alopecia areata. Study-level points and caveats: Only a single nonresponder existed, so baseline CD8+ expansion links stay unclear.

TCR sequencing used cDNA made by reverse transcription of extracted RNA. Measured with immunoSEQ multiplex PCR; TCRdb has only the in-frame clones, and not every one. The table lists around 110,000 clones, roughly 84% of them singletons, with over 20% in the top ten. Treatment meaning: oral pan-JAK inhibitor, 5-10 mg twice daily. On this clone itself: Its specificity is unknown.

The J segment lost 2 bases and the V segment lost 5 bases, leaving 5 bases of the junction unmatched. The CDR3 runs to 13 residues. In germline, CDR1 is SQVTM, CDR2 ANQGSEA. The origin of this receptor is a human donor with alopecia areata. V is TRBV29-1 and J is TRBJ1-2; 7 bases map to TRBD1. Specimen: CD8+ T cells sorted from blood, collected at week 24, from a patient treated with tofacitinib. CDR3 bases: TGCAGCGTTCCCAACAGGGGAAACTATGGCTACACCTTC. It specifies CSVPNRGNYGYTF.